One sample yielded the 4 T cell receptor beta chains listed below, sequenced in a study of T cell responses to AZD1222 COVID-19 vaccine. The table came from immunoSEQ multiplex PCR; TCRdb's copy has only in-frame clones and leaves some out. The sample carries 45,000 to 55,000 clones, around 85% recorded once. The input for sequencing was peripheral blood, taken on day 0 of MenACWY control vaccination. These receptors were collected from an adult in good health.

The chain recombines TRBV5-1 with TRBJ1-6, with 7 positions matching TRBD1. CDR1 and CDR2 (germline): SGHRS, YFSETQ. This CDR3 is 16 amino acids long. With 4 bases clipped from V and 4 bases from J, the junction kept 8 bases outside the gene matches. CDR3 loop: CASSTSRDSYNSPLHF. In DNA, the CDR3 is TGCGCCAGCAGCACCTCAAGGGACAGTTATAATTCACCCCTCCACTTT.

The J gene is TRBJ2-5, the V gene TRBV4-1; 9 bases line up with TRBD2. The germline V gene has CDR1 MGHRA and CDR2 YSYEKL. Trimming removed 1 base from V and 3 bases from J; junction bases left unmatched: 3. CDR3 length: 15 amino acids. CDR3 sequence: CASSQVGTSKETQYF. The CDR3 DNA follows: TGCGCCAGCAGCCAAGTGGGGACTAGCAAAGAGACCCAGTACTTC.

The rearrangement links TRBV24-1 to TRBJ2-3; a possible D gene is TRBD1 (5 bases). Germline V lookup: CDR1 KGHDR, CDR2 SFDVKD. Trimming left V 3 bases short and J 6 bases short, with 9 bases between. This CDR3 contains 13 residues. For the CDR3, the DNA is TGTGCCACCAGTGATGTTAACAGGGATACGCAGTATTTT. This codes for CATSDVNRDTQYF.

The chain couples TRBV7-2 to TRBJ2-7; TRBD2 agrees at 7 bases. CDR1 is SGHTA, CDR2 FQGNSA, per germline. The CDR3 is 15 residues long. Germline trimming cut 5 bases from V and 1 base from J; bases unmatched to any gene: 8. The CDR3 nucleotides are TGTGCCAGCAGCGCCCCCGGGGGGAGATCCTACGAGCAGTACTTC. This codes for CASSAPGGRSYEQYF.